This entry describes one T cell receptor (beta chain). The antigen is unknown. Trimming stripped 0 bases from V and 7 bases from J, with 7 bases between. CDR3 length: 13 residues. The germline V gene encodes CDR1 SGDLS and CDR2 YYNGEE. Using immunoSEQ multiplex PCR, the repertoire was profiled, and TCRdb retains in-frame clones only, with some absent. The table has about 84,000 clones, over 75% seen once. The sample is drawn from a study of T cell responses to AZD1222 COVID-19 vaccine. Findings and limits, study-wide: White British people made up most donors, females outnumbered males, and clonal diversity was possibly underestimated. Sampling captured repertoires only after the peak T cell response. Seropositive at baseline were only six or seven AZD1222 recipients. Within unmutated variant regions lay the reported targets of nearly half of spike-specific TCRs.

This chain uses TRBV9 with TRBJ2-2; D call uncertain. This receptor was taken from an adult who received the AZD1222 COVID-19 vaccine. Sequencing was performed on peripheral blood, taken 28 days after the second AZD1222 dose. The CDR3 region is CASSVGPDGELFF. The DNA for the CDR3 is TGTGCCAGCAGCGTAGGGCCGGACGGGGAGCTGTTTTTT.